A single sample is the source of the 7 T cell receptor beta chains below, sequenced in a study of identical twins. TCRdb re-derived calls from the 5' RACE reads in MiXCR, one entry per CDR3 protein. The sample records 1.5 million to 2 million distinct CDR3 sequences, about 32% being singletons. Sequenced: cord blood. These receptors all come from a newborn girl in good health.

With regard to this clonotype: One junction end does not reproduce the germline sequence, and a read error may be involved. J is TRBJ2-1 and V is TRBV29-1; the match to TRBD1 covers 7 bases. The CDR3 is made up of 14 amino acids. Germline V CDR1 and CDR2: SQVTM, ANQGSEA. The CDR3, as DNA: TGCAGCGCTGAACCGACAGGGCCCCACAATGAGCAGTTCTTC. Protein: CSAEPTGPHNEQFF.

The sample holds many counts of this clonotype. V usage is TRBV29-1 and J usage is TRBJ2-7; TRBD2 agrees at 9 bases. Looked up from germline, CDR1 is SQVTM and CDR2 is ANQGSEA. V shed 5 bases and J 6 bases; nucleotides not matched to a gene: 11. CDR3 size: 14 residues. CDR3 coding DNA: TGCAGCGTTAGGGGGATAGCGGGAGACGGCGAGCAGTACTTC. Its protein product is CSVRGIAGDGEQYF.

The gene calls are TRBV12-3 or TRBV12-4 and TRBJ2-5, with 8 bases fitting TRBD2. The CDR3 is 14 residues long. With 7 bases clipped from V and 2 bases from J, the junction kept 6 bases outside the gene matches. CDR3 coding DNA: TGTGCCAGCACCCTTAGCGGGGCTCAAGAGACCCAGTACTTC. Translating it yields CASTLSGAQETQYF.

The CDR3 region is CSARRNLDYGYTF. CDR3 coding DNA: TGCAGTGCCAGGAGGAATTTGGACTATGGCTACACCTTC. The rearrangement uses TRBV20-1 and TRBJ1-2; D call uncertain. The CDR3 runs to 13 residues. V was trimmed by 6 bases and J by 3 bases, leaving 14 bases between them. Looked up from germline, CDR1 is DFQATT and CDR2 is SNEGSKA (reference sequence).

This clonotype has only a few counts. The V and J genes are TRBV11-2 and TRBJ2-4, with D possibly matching TRBD2 (5 bases). With 6 bases removed from V and 13 bases from J, the gap between germline ends came to 16 bases. There are 12 residues in the CDR3. Germline V gene data show CDR1 as SGHAT and CDR2 as FQNNGV. CDR3 protein: CASSGMVGEQYF. As DNA, the CDR3 is TGTGCCAGCAGTGGCATGGTGGGAGAGCAGTACTTC.

The V and J genes are TRBV28 and TRBJ2-1; 8 positions agree with TRBD1. The J segment lost 7 bases and the V segment lost 4 bases, leaving 6 bases of the junction unmatched. The germline V gene encodes CDR1 MDHEN and CDR2 SYDVKM. CDR3 length equals 14 residues. The CDR3 bases are TGTGCCAGCAGTTGGGGACAGGTCAGGAATGAGCAGTTCTTC. It codes for CASSWGQVRNEQFF.

This clonotype was counted at least ten times. V usage is TRBV9 and J usage is TRBJ2-7; D is unresolved. CDR3 length equals 14 residues. Germline V gene data show CDR1 as SGDLS and CDR2 as YYNGEE. Trimming took 0 bases from V and 1 from J, leaving 8 bases between them. Here the CDR3 DNA reads TGTGCCAGCAGCGTAGAGTACAAATCCTACGAGCAGTACTTC. Its protein product is CASSVEYKSYEQYF.